This T cell receptor (beta chain) was sequenced during a study of patients and donors after allogeneic stem cell transplantation. This clonotype was seen a few times. This CDR3 is 18 amino acids long. The J segment lost 9 bases and the V segment lost 0 bases, leaving 18 bases of the junction unmatched. Germline CDR1 and CDR2: SGHRS and YFSETQ. TCRdb itself ran the RT-PCR reads through MiXCR, one entry per CDR3 protein. The data show some 880,000 distinct CDR3 sequences, roughly 18% seen once. This chain links TRBV5-1 with TRBJ2-7, with 10 bases lining up with TRBD2. Specimen: blood, either unsorted or a sorted T cell fraction (not recorded which). The sequence was collected from a human donor who was either an allogeneic HSCT recipient or a stem cell or donor lymphocyte infusion donor (not recorded which). It is not recorded whose cells these are; they may come from a transplant donor. The CDR3, as DNA: TGCGCCAGCAGCTTGGAAGGGATAGCGGGAGGCCCCATGGACGCGCAGTACTTC. Protein product: CASSLEGIAGGPMDAQYF.